This T cell receptor (beta chain) was captured by sequencing in a study of T cell responses to AZD1222 COVID-19 vaccine. Findings and caveats of the study: Repertoires were obtained solely post-peak T cell response. The study found vaccine-associated CD4 TCRs spanning spike, dominant at 160-218 and 743-854. Clonal diversity was possibly underestimated; the donors were predominantly white British and more often female.

Libraries were prepared by immunoSEQ multiplex PCR; TCRdb keeps only in-frame clonotypes and omits some of them. The data show around 120,000 clones, with just over 90% seen just once and 5% held by the top ten. Pooling covered second doses at about 4 or about 12 weeks. With respect to this clone: Its antigen is unidentified.

The source of this sequence is an adult who received the AZD1222 COVID-19 vaccine. Sample: peripheral blood, taken 28 days after the second AZD1222 dose.

CDR3 sequence: CASSPIIGDRGHSPLHF. For the CDR3, the DNA is TGTGCCAGCAGTCCAATTATTGGGGACAGGGGGCACTCACCCCTCCACTTT. V gene TRBV27 combines with J gene TRBJ1-6; 12 nucleotides align to TRBD1. Trimming removed 5 bases from V and 10 bases from J; junction bases left unmatched: 12. The CDR3 covers 17 residues. Germline V gene lookup returns CDR1 MNHEY and CDR2 SMNVEV (reference sequence).